The clone carrying this TCR beta chain was seen a handful of times. What it binds is not known. This sample stems from a study of early T cells in non-severe SARS-CoV-2 infection. Overall study context: Bulk RNA isolated from unsorted whole blood underwent sequencing; chains were not paired.

Regarding the study as a whole: Matching against VDJdb likely underestimated virus-specific expansions, favoring anti-spike CD8.

Researchers tagged individual cDNA molecules with unique molecular identifiers. TCRdb re-analysed the 5' RACE reads in MiXCR, keeping a single row per CDR3 protein. The table has tens of thousands of distinct CDR3 sequences, more than 10% seen once. The CDR3 has 18 amino acids. V shed 4 bases and J 3 bases; nucleotides not matched to a gene: 13. Per the germline V gene, CDR1 is LGHDT and CDR2 is YNNKEL (reference sequence). The TCR comes from an adult who was a healthcare worker with PCR-confirmed SARS-CoV-2 infection or an uninfected control (not recorded which). The donor label of this sample is uncertain. The chain joins TRBV3-1 to TRBJ2-5; 11 bases line up with TRBD2. Sequences were derived from whole blood, sampled at baseline. The CDR3 DNA is TGTGCCAGCAGCCGATGGGTGACTAGCGGGGAGTCGGAAGAGACCCAGTACTTC. This sequence encodes CASSRWVTSGESEETQYF.